One and the same sample provided the 14 T cell receptor beta chains below, sequenced in a study of shared clonotypes between healthy human individuals. Cells designated naive CD8 were CD45RO-negative and were positively selected for CCR7, with terminally differentiated effector memory CD45RA+ cells excluded. Here immunoSEQ multiplex PCR was the method, and the copy in TCRdb shows in-frame clones only, minus some. The sample has over 2,000,000 clones, 90% to 95% seen once. Input material: naive CD8+ T cells from PBMCs. These receptors originate from a man between 18 and 35 years old in good health. Some clones in this sample may be carry-over from other donors' samples.

The chain carries TRBV6-5 and TRBJ1-1; D call uncertain. Trimming left V 2 bases short and J 4 bases short, with 17 bases between. Germline V gene lookup returns CDR1 MNHEY and CDR2 SVGAGI. The CDR3 totals 16 residues. CDR3 sequence: CASSYALYGLATEAFF. The CDR3 nucleotides are TGTGCCAGCAGTTACGCCCTTTATGGGTTGGCCACTGAAGCTTTCTTT.

This chain links TRBV7-2 with TRBJ2-7, with D tentatively TRBD2 (5 bases). The CDR3 sequence is 15 residues long. Trimming cost V 1 base and J 0 bases, with 10 bases left between them. CDR1 and CDR2 from the germline V gene are SGHTA and FQGNSA. The CDR3 protein is CASSLGTAVSYEQYF. In DNA, the CDR3 is TGTGCCAGCAGCTTAGGTACAGCGGTCTCCTACGAGCAGTACTTC.

J is TRBJ1-1 and V is TRBV7-9; D ambiguous. This CDR3 comprises 15 residues. Trimming cost V 0 bases and J 5 bases, with 13 bases left between them. The germline CDR1 and CDR2 sequences are SEHNR and FQNEAQ (reference sequence). The CDR3, as DNA: TGTGCCAGCAGCTTAGCGCTCTCAGATGCGACTGAAGCTTTCTTT. Protein sequence: CASSLALSDATEAFF.

This clone was picked up one time. The rearrangement uses TRBV27 and TRBJ1-1; D is perhaps TRBD1 (5 bases). Germline values: CDR1 MNHEY, CDR2 SMNVEV (reference sequence). The CDR3 spans 16 residues. V lost 5 bases and J lost 4, with 20 bases in between. The CDR3 DNA reads as TGTGCCAGCAGTCCCAGGGTGGGCTGGTTGGGCACTGAAGCTTTCTTT. The encoded protein is CASSPRVGWLGTEAFF.

A note on this clone: At the DNA level, this CDR3 is encoded by other sequences in the same sample as well. This sequence joins TRBV11-2 and TRBJ2-7, with 7 bases that match TRBD1. Germline V lookup: CDR1 SGHAT, CDR2 FQNNGV. This CDR3 comprises 14 residues. Losses at the gene ends were 4 bases for V and 3 bases for J; bases not matched to a gene: 6. DNA for the CDR3: TGTGCCAGCAGCTCTCGGACAGGACTCTACGAGCAGTACTTC. Its translation: CASSSRTGLYEQYF.

The J gene is TRBJ2-5, the V gene TRBV5-1; a weak D match, TRBD1 (6 bases). The DNA end is more similar to TRBJ2-7, so the J call may be wrong. The CDR3 is 15 residues long. Looked up from germline, CDR1 is SGHRS and CDR2 is YFSETQ. For the CDR3, the DNA is TGCGCCAGCAGCAACGACAGGACTTTACCCTACGAGCAGTACTTC. Protein product: CASSNDRTLPYEQYF.

The chain joins TRBV19 to TRBJ2-6; D not resolved. Trimming left V 3 bases short and J 12 bases short, with 6 bases between. The CDR3 consists of 11 residues. CDR1 is LNHDA and CDR2 is SQIVND in the germline V gene (reference sequence). The CDR3 nucleotides read TGTGCCAGTAGTATCTGGGGCGTCCTGACTTTC. Translated: CASSIWGVLTF.

The CDR3, as DNA: TGTGCCAGCAGCTTAAGTAGGGGGCGTGAGCAGTACTTC. This gives the protein CASSLSRGREQYF. The chain links TRBV7-8 to TRBJ2-7, with TRBD1 identical over 7 bases. Losses at the gene ends were 2 bases for V and 7 bases for J; bases not matched to a gene: 5. CDR3 length equals 13 residues. Germline V lookup: CDR1 SGHVS, CDR2 FQNEAQ.

The chain uses TRBV14 and TRBJ2-5, with D possibly being TRBD1 or TRBD2 (5 bases each). V was shortened by 2 bases and J by 5 bases, with 12 bases between the two germline ends. CDR3 length: 14 residues. CDR1 SGHDN and CDR2 FVKESK come from the germline V gene. CDR3 DNA: TGTGCCAGCAGCCAAATGGGGACCCTGGAGACCCAGTACTTC. It specifies CASSQMGTLETQYF.

The V and J genes are TRBV27 and TRBJ2-7; D is perhaps TRBD1 (5 bases). The germline V gene encodes CDR1 MNHEY and CDR2 SMNVEV (reference sequence). V was shortened by 4 bases and J by 5 bases, with 15 bases between the two germline ends. The CDR3 is 14 amino acids. CDR3 sequence (DNA): TGTGCCAGCAGTTCTCGACAGCACCGTGACGAGCAGTACTTC. Its translation is CASSSRQHRDEQYF.

The V and J genes are TRBV7-6 and TRBJ1-1; perhaps TRBD1 as D (5 bases). CDR3 length equals 14 residues. The germline V gene encodes CDR1 SGHVS and CDR2 FNYEAQ. The V gene lost 3 bases and the J gene lost 6 bases, with 14 bases spanning the gap. CDR3 DNA sequence: TGTGCCAGCAGCTTGGAGGGACGGCCTCCTGAAGCTTTCTTT. Protein product: CASSLEGRPPEAFF.

This clone showed up just a few times. The genes are TRBV30 and TRBJ1-3, with 10 bases fitting TRBD1. Germline V gene data show CDR1 as GTSNPN and CDR2 as SVGIG (reference sequence). CDR3 length: 14 amino acids. V was pared by 3 bases and J by 6 bases, with 5 bases of the junction left unmatched. CDR3 sequence reads: CAWSPGTGVNTIYF. DNA for the CDR3: TGTGCCTGGAGCCCCGGGACAGGGGTAAACACCATATATTTT.

The chain joins TRBV7-9 to TRBJ2-1; no firm D call. V was pared by 5 bases and J by 5 bases, with 16 bases between. The CDR3 extends over 15 amino acids. In germline, CDR1 is SEHNR, CDR2 FQNEAQ (reference sequence). CDR3 protein: CASSPADFPNNEQFF. In DNA, the CDR3 is TGTGCCAGCAGCCCGGCAGACTTCCCAAACAATGAGCAGTTCTTC.

The rearrangement joins TRBV25-1 to TRBJ1-1, with 9 bases fitting TRBD1. Germline V gene sequence: CDR1 MGHDK, CDR2 SYGVNS. This CDR3 has 16 residues. With 3 bases clipped from V and 1 base from J, the junction kept 6 bases outside the gene matches. The CDR3 is CASSDPGTGRNTEAFF. CDR3 coding DNA: TGTGCCAGCAGTGATCCAGGGACAGGGAGGAACACTGAAGCTTTCTTT.